This T cell receptor beta chain derives from a study of blood T cell repertoires in COVID-19. Study-level background: PBMCs, B-cell-depleted T cells, or T cells were the source of the cDNA or gDNA that made up the material.

Participants were aged about 18 to 89 years from about two dozen US areas. Participant reports of clinical history set cohort assignment. Profiling relied on immunoSEQ multiplex PCR, and the TCRdb table lists in-frame clones only, not all of them. This sample yields around 160,000 clones, of which roughly 90% are seen a single time; more than 1% belongs to the top ten. The V end lost 8 bases, the J end lost 7 bases, and 11 bases lay between the germline ends. This CDR3 comprises 11 residues. CDR1 is SNHLY, CDR2 FYNNEI, per germline. The J gene is TRBJ1-2, the V gene TRBV2, with D tentatively TRBD1 (5 bases). This TCR was sampled from a woman younger than 45 with acute COVID-19. The sequenced sample was PBMCs or T cells enriched from blood (not recorded which). The CDR3 is CASGRETGYTF. The CDR3 coding sequence is TGTGCCAGCGGCAGGGAAACTGGCTACACCTTC.